This T cell receptor beta chain was captured by sequencing in a study of blood T cell repertoires in COVID-19. Clones were sequenced by immunoSEQ multiplex PCR, and TCRdb holds only the in-frame ones, with some missing. Of some 72,000 clones listed, approximately 80% are singletons. CDR3 length: 15 amino acids. Between the trimmed V and J ends, which lost 2 bases and 1 base, there was a span of 8 bases. In germline, CDR1 is KGHSH, CDR2 LQKENI. The chain has TRBV18 and TRBJ1-4; unclear D gene. What was sequenced was peripheral blood. This TCR derives from a man aged 50 or older with COVID-19, enrolled during active disease. The CDR3 region is CASSPGGQTNEKLFF. CDR3 sequence (DNA): TGTGCCAGCTCACCAGGAGGGCAAACTAATGAAAAACTGTTTTTT.